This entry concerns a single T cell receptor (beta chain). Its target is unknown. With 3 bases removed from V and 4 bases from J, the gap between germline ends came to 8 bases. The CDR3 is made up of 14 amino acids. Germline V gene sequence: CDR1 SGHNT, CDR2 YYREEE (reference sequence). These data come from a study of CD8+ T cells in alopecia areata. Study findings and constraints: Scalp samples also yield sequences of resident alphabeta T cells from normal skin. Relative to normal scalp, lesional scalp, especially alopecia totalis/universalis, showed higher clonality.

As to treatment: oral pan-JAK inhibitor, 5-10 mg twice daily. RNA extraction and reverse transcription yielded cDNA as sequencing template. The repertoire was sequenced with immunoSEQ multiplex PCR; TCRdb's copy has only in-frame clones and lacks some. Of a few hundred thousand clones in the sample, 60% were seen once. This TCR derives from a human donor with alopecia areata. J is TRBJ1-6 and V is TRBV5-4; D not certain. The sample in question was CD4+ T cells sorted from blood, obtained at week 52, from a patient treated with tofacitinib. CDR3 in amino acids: CASSSRDYNSPLHF. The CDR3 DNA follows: TGTGCCAGCAGCTCTAGGGATTATAATTCACCCCTCCACTTT. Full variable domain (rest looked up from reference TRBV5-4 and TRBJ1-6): ETGVTQSPTHLIKTRGQQVTLRCSSQSGHNTVSWYQQALGQGPQFIFQYYREEENGRGNFPPRFSGLQFPNYSSELNVNALELDDSALYLCASSSRDYNSPLHFGNGTRLTVT.